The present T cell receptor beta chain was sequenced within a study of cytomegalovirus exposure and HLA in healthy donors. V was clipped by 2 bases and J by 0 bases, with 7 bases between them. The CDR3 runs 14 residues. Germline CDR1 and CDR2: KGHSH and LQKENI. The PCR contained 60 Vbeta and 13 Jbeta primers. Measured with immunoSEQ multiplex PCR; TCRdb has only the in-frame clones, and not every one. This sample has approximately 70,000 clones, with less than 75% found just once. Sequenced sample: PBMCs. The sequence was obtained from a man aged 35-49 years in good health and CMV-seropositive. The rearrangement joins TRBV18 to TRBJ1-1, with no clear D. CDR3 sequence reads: CASSPNPVNTEAFF. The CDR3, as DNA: TGTGCCAGCTCACCAAATCCAGTGAACACTGAAGCTTTCTTT.